What follows are 8 T cell receptor beta chains derived from one specimen sequenced in a study of T cells in Graves' hyperthyroidism and ophthalmopathy. Regions amplified from RNA transcripts were the TCR beta CDR3 regions. Primed by the HTBI set, a first-round RT-PCR was run on the TCR CDR3. TCRdb reprocessed the multiplex PCR reads with MiXCR, giving one entry per CDR3 protein. The sample contains roughly 380,000 distinct CDR3 sequences, 19% of which appear only once. Sample: blood. The receptors were sampled from a young woman with Graves' hyperthyroidism.

This clonotype was counted many times. The rearrangement links TRBV6-5 to TRBJ2-7; 7 nucleotides agree with TRBD1. This CDR3 is built from 15 residues. The V and J ends lost 8 bases and 1 base, in that order; junction bases with no gene match: 11. Germline V gene sequence: CDR1 MNHEY, CDR2 SVGAGI. The CDR3 DNA sequence: TGTGCCAGCTGGTCCGGGACAGATTCTTCCTACGAGCAGTACTTC. Translating it yields CASWSGTDSSYEQYF.

This clonotype has at least ten counts. This chain uses TRBV4-1 with TRBJ1-2, with D maybe TRBD1 (5 bases). The germline V and J ends were trimmed by 3 bases and 0 bases, with 5 bases remaining between them. Germline V CDR1 and CDR2: MGHRA, YSYEKL. This CDR3 has 13 amino acids. For the CDR3, the DNA is TGCGCCAGCAGCCAGACAGCTAACTATGGCTACACCTTC. Its translation: CASSQTANYGYTF.

The chain has TRBV20-1 and TRBJ1-2; possibly TRBD1 for D (5 bases). CDR1 DFQATT and CDR2 SNEGSKA come from the germline V gene (reference sequence). V lost 5 bases and J lost 4, with 8 bases in between. The CDR3 has 11 amino acids. The CDR3 here is CSAGGGYGYTF. The CDR3 nucleotides are TGCAGTGCTGGTGGGGGCTATGGCTACACCTTC.

This clonotype was seen at least ten times. The chain couples TRBV7-8 to TRBJ2-5; no clear D. Germline V gene sequence: CDR1 SGHVS, CDR2 FQNEAQ. V shed 0 bases and J shed 4 bases, with 15 bases lying between them. This CDR3 comprises 16 residues. The CDR3 DNA is TGTGCCAGCAGCTTAGCCCCAGACGGGCTTTCAGAGACCCAGTACTTC. Its protein product is CASSLAPDGLSETQYF.

The chain is built from TRBV25-1 and TRBJ1-3; a possible D gene is TRBD1 (5 bases). The germline V and J ends were trimmed by 8 bases and 4 bases, with 9 bases remaining between them. The CDR3 runs to 12 residues. Germline CDR1 reads MGHDK; CDR2 reads SYGVNS. The CDR3, as DNA: TGTGCCAGCGGGAGGGGCGGAAACACCATATATTTT. Its protein is CASGRGGNTIYF.

This clonotype appeared many times. The chain employs TRBV12-3 or TRBV12-4 and TRBJ2-5; D not resolved. The CDR3 loop spans 13 amino acids. V lost 8 bases, J lost 5 bases, and 15 bases lay in between. CDR3 in amino acids: CASPRGKRETQYF. As DNA, the CDR3 is TGTGCCAGCCCGCGCGGAAAACGGGAGACCCAGTACTTC.

Worth noting for this clonotype: A much larger clone lies a single base off, so this may be a read error. The final CDR3 position lacks the conserved phenylalanine or tryptophan, pointing to a likely read error. V and J are TRBV20-1 and TRBJ2-2, with 9 bases identical to TRBD2. Germline CDR1 is DFQATT and CDR2 is SNEGSKA (reference sequence). The CDR3 spans 15 residues. The ends lost 5 bases at V and 1 base at J; junction bases unmatched: 5. CDR3 protein: CSAHHSGGNTGELFV. Here the CDR3 DNA reads TGCAGTGCTCACCATAGCGGGGGGAACACCGGGGAGCTGTTTGTT.

This clonotype was counted ten times or more. The rearrangement joins TRBV2 to TRBJ1-5; D ambiguous. Per germline, CDR1 SNHLY and CDR2 FYNNEI. This CDR3 has 13 residues. The V end lost 3 bases, the J end lost 2 bases, and 5 bases lay between the germline ends. The CDR3 region is CASSDDGNQPQHF. In DNA, the CDR3 is TGTGCCAGCAGTGATGATGGCAATCAGCCCCAGCATTTT.